Below, 17 T cell receptor beta chains from the same sample are listed, as sequenced in a study of regulatory T cells in long-lasting Graves disease. Indicated time point: newly diagnosed GD, antithyroid drugs for less than 3 months. From RNA extracted from PBMCs, the TCR library was made. Libraries of TCR beta came from iRepertoire HTBI primers plus Arm-PCR of CDR3 regions. From the multiplex PCR reads, TCRdb called clonotypes with MiXCR, one entry per CDR3 protein. The data contain about 400,000 distinct CDR3 sequences, approximately 15% of them seen just once; the ten biggest clones take up about 8.3%. These data were also filed under a second study, of T cells in Graves' hyperthyroidism and ophthalmopathy.

The sample in question was peripheral blood mononuclear cells (PBMCs), obtained at new diagnosis, from a patient treated with antithyroid drugs. Receptors were obtained from a woman in her thirties or forties with Graves disease.

The sample holds many counts of this clonotype. Germline and junction disagree at one end, which may indicate a read error. The chain recombines TRBV12-3 or TRBV12-4 with TRBJ2-5; no clear D. CDR3 length: 15 amino acids. Here the CDR3 DNA reads TGTGCCAGCAGTAACACCGGGCGGAACCAGGAGACCCAGTACTTC. Protein product: CASSNTGRNQETQYF.

This clonotype was seen at least ten times. This chain joins TRBV27 and TRBJ1-6, with TRBD1 matching 7 bases. Germline V gene lookup returns CDR1 MNHEY and CDR2 SMNVEV (reference sequence). CDR3 size: 14 residues. Unmatched junction bases numbered 6, after V lost 6 bases and J lost 7 bases. CDR3: CASSRRGENSPLHF. In nucleotides, the CDR3 is TGTGCCAGCAGCCGCAGGGGGGAGAATTCACCCCTCCACTTT.

At least ten counts were recorded for this clonotype. The chain links TRBV9 to TRBJ1-6, with D maybe TRBD1 (6 bases). The CDR3 is made up of 16 amino acids. The ends were cut back, 0 bases at V and 4 bases at J, with 11 bases in the middle. CDR1 is SGDLS, CDR2 YYNGEE, per germline. The CDR3 DNA is TGTGCCAGCAGCGTAGAAGGGGGAGCTTATAATTCACCCCTCCACTTT. It is translated as CASSVEGGAYNSPLHF.

This clonotype was recorded many times. V usage is TRBV5-1 and J usage is TRBJ2-3; TRBD2 aligns across 7 bases. Germline CDR1 reads SGHRS; CDR2 reads YFSETQ. The CDR3 is 14 residues long. V lost 7 bases and J lost 0; bases outside the gene matches: 5. CDR3 region: CASLLAESTDTQYF. As DNA, the CDR3 is TGCGCCAGCCTGCTAGCGGAGAGCACAGATACGCAGTATTTT.

V usage is TRBV7-2 and J usage is TRBJ2-1; 10 positions match TRBD2. Per germline, CDR1 SGHTA and CDR2 FQGNSA. CDR3 size: 16 residues. Trimming cost V 5 bases and J 0 bases; bases outside gene matches: 4. The CDR3 DNA reads TGTGCCAGCAGCCCAGTAGCGGGAGGCTCCTACAATGAGCAGTTCTTC. As protein: CASSPVAGGSYNEQFF.

This clonotype showed up just a few times. V gene TRBV29-1 combines with J gene TRBJ2-3, with 7 nucleotides matching TRBD1. V gave up 5 bases and J gave up 2 bases; unmatched junction bases: 7. CDR3 length equals 14 residues. CDR1 and CDR2 from the germline V gene are SQVTM and ANQGSEA. CDR3 bases: TGCAGCGTTCACGGGACAGCAAACACAGATACGCAGTATTTT. It codes for CSVHGTANTDTQYF.

There are a few counts of this clonotype. This sequence joins TRBV6-1 and TRBJ2-2; a weak D match, TRBD2 (5 bases). The CDR3 loop spans 15 amino acids. The germline V gene encodes CDR1 MNHNS and CDR2 SASEGT. Trimming removed 7 bases from V and 3 bases from J, with 15 bases in between. DNA for the CDR3: TGTGCCAGCACTAAACGGGGAGTATACACCGGGGAGCTGTTTTTT. Its protein product is CASTKRGVYTGELFF.

In this sample, this clonotype turned up many times. The V and J genes are TRBV28 and TRBJ2-4; a weak D match, TRBD2 (7 bases). Germline-derived CDR1 and CDR2 are MDHEN and SYDVKM. V was cut by 2 bases and J by 1 base, with 15 bases left in between. CDR3 length: 17 amino acids. CDR3 DNA: TGTGCCAGCAGTTTACTTGGGGGGGCTAGTGCCAAAAACATTCAGTACTTC. Protein product: CASSLLGGASAKNIQYF.

The chain carries TRBV6-2 or TRBV6-3 and TRBJ2-3; 9 bases line up with TRBD2. CDR3 size: 15 residues. The V gene's germline CDR1 is MNHEY and CDR2 SVGEGT. The J segment lost 6 bases and the V segment lost 6 bases, leaving 10 bases of the junction unmatched. CDR3 in DNA: TGTGCCAGCAGCACGACTAGCGGAGCTAGGGATACGCAGTATTTT. Translating gives CASSTTSGARDTQYF.

This clonotype was seen ten or more times. J is TRBJ1-6 and V is TRBV12-3 or TRBV12-4, with 9 nucleotides matching TRBD1. The CDR3 consists of 14 residues. Trimming took 6 bases from V and 10 from J; bases not matched to a gene: 7. The CDR3 region has the DNA TGTGCCAGCAGCACAGGGGGCCGGGGGTCACCCCTCCACTTT. Protein sequence: CASSTGGRGSPLHF.

Many counts were recorded for this clonotype. The J gene is TRBJ2-7, the V gene TRBV6-1, with TRBD1 identical over 9 bases. This CDR3 has 15 amino acids. Unmatched junction bases numbered 12, after V lost 6 bases and J lost 6 bases. Germline V CDR1 and CDR2: MNHNS, SASEGT. CDR3 sequence (DNA): TGTGCCAGCAGCCAAACGTCCGGGACAGGGAGCGAGCAGTACTTC. Its translation: CASSQTSGTGSEQYF.

About this clonotype itself: A read error may explain this, as a much larger clone is one base away. It is likely a read error, because the conserved phenylalanine at the end of the CDR3 is missing. V is TRBV3-1 and J is TRBJ1-1; unclear D gene. V was pared by 2 bases and J by 0 bases, with 1 base between. There are 12 residues in the CDR3. CDR1 is LGHDT and CDR2 is YNNKEL in the germline V gene (reference sequence). CDR3 DNA: TGTGCCAGCAGCCAACTGAACACTGAAGCTTTCCTT. It codes for CASSQLNTEAFL.

This clonotype was detected ten times or more. A much bigger clone sits one base away, suggesting this may be a read error. The V and J genes are TRBV11-2 and TRBJ1-2; D not resolved. Trimming shortened V by 1 base and J by 8 bases, and 14 bases separated the two germline ends. The CDR3 contains 14 residues. The germline gives CDR1 SGHAT, CDR2 FQNNGV. CDR3 DNA: TGTGCCAGCAGCTTAGCCCAGGAGGCCGGCGGCTACACCTTC. This translates into CASSLAQEAGGYTF. The complete variable domain, with remaining parts taken from reference TRBV11-2 and TRBJ1-2, reads EAGVAQSPRYKIIEKRQSVAFWCNPISGHATLYWYQQILGQGPKLLIQFQNNGVVDDSQLPKDRFSAERLKGVDSTLKIQPAKLEDSAVYLCASSLAQEAGGYTFGSGTRLTVV.

This clonotype was counted a few times. The chain links TRBV7-9 to TRBJ2-1; no definite D call. Trimming cost V 1 base and J 5 bases, with 6 bases left between them. There are 13 residues in the CDR3. Germline V gene data show CDR1 as SEHNR and CDR2 as FQNEAQ (reference sequence). The CDR3 region has the DNA TGTGCCAGCAGCTTAGGGATGGACAATGAGCAGTTCTTC. Amino acids: CASSLGMDNEQFF.

The chain has TRBV6-1 and TRBJ1-1; TRBD1 agrees at 7 bases. The CDR3 is made up of 15 amino acids. V shed 8 bases and J 3 bases; nucleotides not matched to a gene: 12. CDR1 is MNHNS, CDR2 SASEGT, per germline. The DNA of the CDR3 is TGTGCCAGCTACCCGGAGGGGGCTAGGGACACTGAAGCTTTCTTT. Protein sequence: CASYPEGARDTEAFF.

In its sample, this clonotype was seen many times. V and J are TRBV30 and TRBJ2-1; no clear D. V lost 4 bases to trimming and J lost 9 bases, with 16 bases between them. Germline V gene sequence: CDR1 GTSNPN, CDR2 SVGIG (reference sequence). CDR3 length equals 13 residues. The CDR3 DNA follows: TGTGCCTGGACCCCTAACATAGGCAGTGAGCAGTTCTTC. This sequence encodes CAWTPNIGSEQFF. Full variable domain (missing parts from reference TRBV30 and TRBJ2-1): SQTIHQWPATLVQPVGSPLSLECTVEGTSNPNLYWYRQAAGRGLQLLFYSVGIGQISSEVPQNLSASRPQDRQFILSSKKLLLSDSGFYLCAWTPNIGSEQFFGPGTRLTVL.

This clonotype has a count of ten or more. V gene TRBV25-1 combines with J gene TRBJ2-7; possible D gene TRBD2, 6 bases. CDR3 size: 12 residues. The V end lost 9 bases, the J end lost 5 bases, and 14 bases lay between the germline ends. CDR1 and CDR2 (germline): MGHDK, SYGVNS. This CDR3 is CASRRGLHEQYF. CDR3 sequence (DNA): TGTGCCAGTAGGAGGGGCCTACACGAGCAGTACTTC.